This T cell receptor (beta chain) is from a study of blood T cell repertoires in COVID-19. Study background: Italy, Spain and the United States were the sources of the convalescent and acute COVID-19 samples. T cells, B-cell-depleted T cells, or PBMCs supplied cDNA or gDNA.

Authors' data handling: Estimated nucleated cell counts came from reference gene primer amplification. Here immunoSEQ multiplex PCR was the method, and the copy in TCRdb shows in-frame clones only, minus some. The D gene and trimming were derived from the DNA, and the V and J assignments and clone size from that table. The sample carries more than 75,000 clones, 88% recorded once. As for this clone: Other DNA variants within this sample encode the same CDR3.

Trimming stripped 2 bases from V and 0 bases from J, with 8 bases between. This CDR3 is 14 amino acids long. Germline-derived CDR1 and CDR2 are SGHRS and YFSETQ. This clonotype was sampled from a woman older than 75 with active COVID-19. The chain combines TRBV5-1 with TRBJ1-2; no definite D call. The sample consisted of peripheral blood. CDR3 amino acids: CASSFRDPNYGYTF. The CDR3 DNA reads TGCGCCAGCAGCTTCCGGGATCCTAACTATGGCTACACCTTC.